The rows below give T cell receptor beta chains drawn from one sample of a study of vaccination effects on CD4 cells after COVID-19. Clones were sequenced by immunoSEQ multiplex PCR, and TCRdb holds only the in-frame ones, with some missing. The sample includes more than 60,000 clones, roughly 74% of them seen just once. No antigen has been assigned to these receptors. Sequenced here: CD4+ T cells from PBMCs cultured without peptide, sampled after COVID-19 vaccination. The receptors were gathered from a human donor who received a COVID-19 vaccine. The CDR3 runs from the conserved cysteine through the conserved F or W. D genes are given only for firm matches. Some rows mark clone size as missing; the rest say once, few, many or name a class of expanded clone.

clone size | J gene | V gene | D gene | CDR3 DNA | CDR3 protein
few | TRBJ2-5 | TRBV27 | TRBD2 | TGTGCCAGCAGGGCAGTAGCGGGGGGGGGAACGTACTTC | CASRAVAGGGTYF
few | TRBJ1-4 | TRBV12-1 | . | TGTGCCAGCAGCCGGTACCATGAGAAACTGTTTTTT | CASSRYHEKLFF
. | TRBJ2-3 | TRBV7-3 | . | TGTGCCAGCAGCTTAGATGGAGGGGAGGCAGATACGCAGTATTTT | CASSLDGGEADTQYF
. | TRBJ2-5 | TRBV18 | . | TGTGCCAGCTCACTAAATTTCCAAGAGACCCAGTACTTC | CASSLNFQETQYF
. | TRBJ2-5 | TRBV5-1 | . | TGCGCCAGCAGGGGCGGGGTAGAGGAGACCCAGTACTTC | CASRGGVEETQYF
. | TRBJ2-5 | TRBV3-1/TRBV3-2 | . | TGTGCCAGCAGCCATCCCATCCGGACAGGAGGGGAGACCCAGTACTTC | CASSHPIRTGGETQYF
. | TRBJ1-2 | TRBV5-1 | TRBD1 | TGCGCCAGCAGCGAGGGACAGGGTAACTATGGCTACACCTTC | CASSEGQGNYGYTF
. | TRBJ1-5 | TRBV6-5 | . | TGTGCCAGCACTCGGAGCAATCAGCCCCAGCATTTT | CASTRSNQPQHF
once | TRBJ1-5 | TRBV15 | . | TGTGCCACCAGCAGAGCGACAGTGCGGCCCCAGCATTTT | CATSRATVRPQHF
few | TRBJ1-1 | TRBV3-1/TRBV3-2 | . | TGTGCCAGCAGCCCCTATAGCGTCACTGAAGCTTTCTTT | CASSPYSVTEAFF
once | TRBJ1-1 | TRBV14 | TRBD1 | TGTGCCAGCAGCCAAGGGACAGGCGGCGCAATTTTAAAGGCTTTCTTT | CASSQGTGGAILKAFF
. | TRBJ2-3 | TRBV10-1 | . | TGCGCCAGCAGTGACCGACAGCCTGCTAGCACAGATACGCAGTATTTT | CASSDRQPASTDTQYF
. | TRBJ1-2 | TRBV5-1 | . | TGCGCCAGCAGCTTGGATACCCTCGGGGCCGCTGGCTACACCTTC | CASSLDTLGAAGYTF
. | TRBJ2-3 | TRBV5-6 | . | TGTGCCAGCAGCAGGAAGGACGGCACAGATACGCAGTATTTT | CASSRKDGTDTQYF
few | TRBJ2-1 | TRBV19 | . | TGTGCCAGTAGTAGAATCGGTGGTGGCAATGAGCAGTTCTTC | CASSRIGGGNEQFF
few | TRBJ2-5 | TRBV5-4 | . | TGTGCCAGCAGCCCACCAGGGTCCCCGGAGACCCAGTACTTC | CASSPPGSPETQYF
. | TRBJ1-1 | TRBV5-1 | TRBD1 | TGCGCCAGCAGCCCCGGACAGGCGGGCACTGAAGCTTTCTTT | CASSPGQAGTEAFF
. | TRBJ1-2 | TRBV7-2 | TRBD1 | TGTGCCAGCAGCCCACGGGACAGGGTATATGGCTACACCTTC | CASSPRDRVYGYTF